Listed here are 23 T cell receptor beta chains from one sample, sequenced in a study of CD8 T cells in Susac syndrome (dated by TCRdb to between 2018 and 2021). The method behind the library was the immunoSEQ multiplex PCR assay. RNA was extracted with the RNeasy kit and about 0.5 to 1 ug was reverse transcribed using random hexamers. TCRdb reanalyzed the raw reads on its own, using fastp at Q25 for trimming and MiXCR for clone calling, and kept in-frame beta chains. Records with the same CDR3 protein are collapsed into one entry carrying the most frequent genes and DNA. Counted in this sample were 250,000 or so distinct CDR3 sequences; just under 95% of them appeared once. Roughly 0.07% of the sample lies in the top ten. Sample: CD4+ T cells from PBMCs. The source of these receptors is a human donor with multiple sclerosis.

This clonotype was detected once. The genes are TRBV7-2 and TRBJ1-3, with a possible D match to TRBD1 (6 bases). Per germline, CDR1 SGHTA and CDR2 FQGNSA. V was trimmed by 6 bases and J by 8 bases, leaving 11 bases between them. The CDR3 spans 12 residues. The CDR3 DNA reads as TGTGCCAGCAGGTGGAGGGGGGACACCATATATTTT. It yields the protein CASRWRGDTIYF.

V is TRBV12-3 or TRBV12-4 and J is TRBJ2-3; the match to TRBD1 covers 7 bases. The V and J ends lost 7 bases and 0 bases, in that order; junction bases with no gene match: 4. The CDR3 consists of 14 residues. The CDR3 region has the DNA TGTGCCAGCAACTGGGACAGAAGCACAGATACGCAGTATTTT. The encoded protein is CASNWDRSTDTQYF.

This clonotype was found once. This rearrangement joins TRBV3-1 to TRBJ2-1; D perhaps matches TRBD2 (5 bases). The CDR3 length is 14 residues. With 3 bases removed from V and 9 bases from J, the gap between germline ends came to 15 bases. Per germline, CDR1 LGHDT and CDR2 YNNKEL (reference sequence). CDR3 bases: TGTGCCAGCAGCCAGGCCCGAGGGCACAGTGAGCAGTTCTTC. This codes for CASSQARGHSEQFF.

With regard to this clonotype: Since no conserved phenylalanine or tryptophan closes the CDR3, a read error is the likely cause. This chain joins TRBV7-9 and TRBJ2-5, with 10 bases aligning to TRBD2. The V and J ends lost 1 base and 3 bases, in that order; junction bases with no gene match: 8. The CDR3 consists of 17 residues. Germline V CDR1 and CDR2: SEHNR, FQNEAQ (reference sequence). The CDR3 nucleotides are TGTGCCAGCAGCTTAGGCCCCCGTGGACTAGCGGAAGAGACCCAGTACCTC. Translated: CASSLGPRGLAEETQYL.

The chain links TRBV5-4 to TRBJ2-2; the D gene is possibly TRBD1 (6 bases). This CDR3 comprises 14 residues. Trimming took off 7 bases at V and 6 bases at J, with 16 bases between the two ends. The germline gives CDR1 SGHNT, CDR2 YYREEE (reference sequence). The CDR3, as DNA: TGTGCCAGCGCCACACAGGGTCCCTCCGGGGAGCTGTTTTTT. Its translation: CASATQGPSGELFF.

The chain has TRBV20-1 and TRBJ1-6; D uncertain. This CDR3 is 15 amino acids long. Germline V lookup: CDR1 DFQATT, CDR2 SNEGSKA (reference sequence). Trimming left V 2 bases short and J 9 bases short, with 17 bases between. The CDR3, as DNA: TGCAGTGCTAGACCCCCCTTGGGAGATGGTTCACCCCTCCACTTT. The encoded protein is CSARPPLGDGSPLHF.

This chain uses TRBV6-2 or TRBV6-3 with TRBJ2-2; TRBD2 is a possible D gene (6 bases). Germline loops: CDR1 MNHEY, CDR2 SVGEGT. There are 16 residues in the CDR3. Trimming cost V 4 bases and J 4 bases, with 16 bases left between them. The CDR3 DNA reads TGTGCCAGCAGTTCCTCGTTCAGCGGGCTCACCGGGGAGCTGTTTTTT. It encodes CASSSSFSGLTGELFF.

The chain carries TRBV28 and TRBJ2-7; no clear D. The V end was cut by 10 bases, the J end by 0 bases, with 19 bases between. The CDR3 spans 15 residues. Germline V gene lookup returns CDR1 MDHEN and CDR2 SYDVKM. Written as DNA, the CDR3 is TGTGCCACCCACACAAGGTGGCGGAGCTCCTACGAGCAGTACTTC. Translated, it gives CATHTRWRSSYEQYF. Supplemented by reference TRBV28 and TRBJ2-7, the full variable domain reads DVKVTQSSRYLVKRTGEKVFLECVQDMDHENMFWYRQDPGLGLRLIYFSYDVKMKEKGDIPEGYSVSREKKERFSLILESASTNQTSMYLCATHTRWRSSYEQYFGPGTRLTVT.

The V gene is TRBV10-3, the J gene TRBJ1-5; 8 bases are shared with TRBD1. Germline trimming cut 0 bases from V and 7 bases from J; bases unmatched to any gene: 8. Germline V CDR1 and CDR2: ENHRY, SYGVKD. The CDR3 runs 16 residues. The DNA of the CDR3 is TGTGCCATCAGTGAGTCGACTCAGGGGGCTCGGCAGCCCCAGCATTTT. Protein: CAISESTQGARQPQHF.

The chain employs TRBV7-3 and TRBJ2-1, with 11 bases aligning to TRBD2. The germline CDR1 and CDR2 sequences are SGHTA and FQGTGA. Trimming cost V 2 bases and J 8 bases; bases outside gene matches: 5. CDR3 size: 15 residues. The CDR3 spells CASSLEASGGYEQFF. The CDR3 coding sequence is TGTGCCAGCAGCTTAGAGGCTAGCGGGGGGTATGAGCAGTTCTTC.

The rearrangement joins TRBV5-1 to TRBJ2-3; 9 bases agree with TRBD1. The CDR3 runs to 15 residues. The germline CDR1 and CDR2 sequences are SGHRS and YFSETQ. The V segment lost 4 bases and the J segment 7 bases; nucleotides outside the gene matches: 10. CDR3 coding DNA: TGCGCCAGCAGCCCCGGGACAGGGTCCGGACATACGCAGTATTTT. Residues: CASSPGTGSGHTQYF.

The chain employs TRBV19 and TRBJ2-3; tentative D call: TRBD2 (5 bases). CDR3 length: 13 residues. V shed 7 bases and J shed 3 bases, with 11 bases lying between them. Per the germline V gene, CDR1 is LNHDA and CDR2 is SQIVND (reference sequence). The CDR3: CASKGRETDTQYF. In DNA form, the CDR3 reads TGTGCCAGTAAGGGCCGGGAAACAGATACGCAGTATTTT. The full variable domain, in which reference TRBV19 and TRBJ2-3 provide the parts outside the CDR3, is DGGITQSPKYLFRKEGQNVTLSCEQNLNHDAMYWYRQDPGQGLRLIYYSQIVNDFQKGDIAEGYSVSREKKESFPLTVTSAQKNPTAFYLCASKGRETDTQYFGPGTRLTVL.

The rearrangement links TRBV6-2 or TRBV6-3 to TRBJ2-7; D gene unclear. V was cut by 2 bases and J by 2 bases, with 13 bases left in between. CDR1 is MNHEY, CDR2 SVGEGT, per germline. This CDR3 is 15 amino acids long. The CDR3 sequence: CASSYPYQIAYEQYF. The CDR3 bases are TGTGCCAGCAGTTACCCTTACCAGATAGCCTACGAGCAGTACTTC.

This chain uses TRBV20-1 with TRBJ1-2; D is undetermined. Germline-derived CDR1 and CDR2 are DFQATT and SNEGSKA (reference sequence). V was cut by 1 base and J by 7 bases, with 10 bases left in between. The CDR3 totals 12 residues. The CDR3 DNA is TGCAGTGCTAGAGGGGTAAACGGTGGCTACACCTTC. It yields the protein CSARGVNGGYTF.

The rearrangement links TRBV2 to TRBJ2-2; either TRBD1 or TRBD2 may supply D (5 bases each). With 7 bases removed from V and 4 bases from J, the gap between germline ends came to 13 bases. This CDR3 comprises 14 residues. Germline loops: CDR1 SNHLY, CDR2 FYNNEI. The CDR3 loop is CASTGAGSTGELFF. CDR3 sequence (DNA): TGTGCCAGCACCGGGGCAGGGAGCACCGGGGAGCTGTTTTTT.

This sequence joins TRBV5-1 and TRBJ2-5, with 11 positions matching TRBD1. J gave up 4 bases and V 0 bases, and 2 bases lay outside the gene matches. Germline V gene lookup returns CDR1 SGHRS and CDR2 YFSETQ. The CDR3 covers 15 residues. This chain's CDR3 is CASSLAGTGGETQYF. In DNA, the CDR3 is TGCGCCAGCAGCTTGGCCGGGACAGGGGGAGAGACCCAGTACTTC.

The J gene is TRBJ1-5, the V gene TRBV15; no firm D call. The CDR3 has 14 amino acids. V lost 5 bases to trimming and J lost 7 bases, with 15 bases between them. Germline assignment: CDR1 LNHNV and CDR2 YYDKDF (reference sequence). CDR3 loop: CATSPRAPEQPQHF. The DNA for the CDR3 is TGTGCCACCAGCCCCCGGGCCCCCGAACAGCCCCAGCATTTT.

CDR3 sequence: CASSPPSGSNSPLHF. In DNA form, the CDR3 reads TGTGCCAGCAGCCCCCCCTCGGGTTCTAATTCACCCCTCCACTTT. The chain couples TRBV28 to TRBJ1-6; D is ambiguous. CDR3 length: 15 residues. V lost 6 bases and J 6 bases, leaving 15 bases between the germline ends. Germline V gene data show CDR1 as MDHEN and CDR2 as SYDVKM. The full variable domain, completed using reference TRBV28 and TRBJ1-6, is DVKVTQSSRYLVKRTGEKVFLECVQDMDHENMFWYRQDPGLGLRLIYFSYDVKMKEKGDIPEGYSVSREKKERFSLILESASTNQTSMYLCASSPPSGSNSPLHFGNGTRLTVT.

The chain links TRBV6-1 to TRBJ2-2, with D perhaps matching TRBD1 or TRBD2 (5 bases each). CDR1 is MNHNS and CDR2 is SASEGT in the germline V gene. The CDR3 sequence is 16 residues long. The V end was cut by 4 bases, the J end by 6 bases, with 18 bases between. CDR3 residues: CASSALAGAGAGELFF. CDR3 sequence (DNA): TGTGCCAGCAGTGCCCTTGCCGGGGCGGGTGCCGGGGAGCTGTTTTTT.

The rearrangement uses TRBV5-1 and TRBJ2-4; a possible D gene is TRBD2 (6 bases). The CDR3 runs 13 residues. CDR1 and CDR2 (germline): SGHRS, YFSETQ. Trimming removed 4 bases from V and 5 bases from J, with 10 bases in between. The chain's CDR3 is CASSRGLENIQYF. CDR3 nucleotide sequence: TGCGCCAGCAGCAGGGGACTTGAAAACATTCAGTACTTC.

The chain carries TRBV2 and TRBJ2-5, with 13 nucleotides matching TRBD2. V was clipped by 6 bases and J by 4 bases; unmatched bases: 11. Germline lookup yields CDR1 SNHLY and CDR2 FYNNEI. The CDR3 is made up of 17 amino acids. The CDR3 DNA reads TGTGCCAGCAGCCCGCTGGGGACTAGCGGGAAGGGAGAGACCCAGTACTTC. It codes for CASSPLGTSGKGETQYF.

The rearrangement joins TRBV9 to TRBJ2-7; maybe TRBD1 (5 bases). Trimming shortened V by 0 bases and J by 6 bases, and 19 bases separated the two germline ends. CDR1 and CDR2 (germline): SGDLS, YYNGEE. The CDR3 runs 16 residues. The CDR3 DNA follows: TGTGCCAGCAGCGTAGCGTCACAGGCAGGTAGTTCCGAGCAGTACTTC. Protein product: CASSVASQAGSSEQYF. Supplemented by reference TRBV9 and TRBJ2-7, the full variable domain reads DSGVTQTPKHLITATGQRVTLRCSPRSGDLSVYWYQQSLDQGLQFLIQYYNGEERAKGNILERFSAQQFPDLHSELNLSSLELGDSALYFCASSVASQAGSSEQYFGPGTRLTVT.

CDR3: CASSYTTGPSYEQYF. The CDR3 DNA is TGTGCCAGCAGTTACACAACTGGGCCCTCCTACGAGCAGTACTTC. The chain couples TRBV6-5 to TRBJ2-7; D call uncertain. Looked up from germline, CDR1 is MNHEY and CDR2 is SVGAGI. The length of the CDR3 is 15 residues. Trimming took off 2 bases at V and 0 bases at J, with 11 bases between the two ends.